This T cell receptor beta chain was captured in a study of blood T cell repertoires in COVID-19. Assay used: immunoSEQ multiplex PCR; TCRdb lists only in-frame clones, some missing. The sample records 70,000 or so clones, roughly 80% being singletons. This CDR3 is 14 amino acids long. CDR1 and CDR2 from the germline V gene are MNHEY and SVGAGI. Trimming left V 4 bases short and J 4 bases short, with 11 bases between. This TCR was recovered from a woman aged 55-70 years with acute or convalescent COVID-19. This chain links TRBV6-5 with TRBJ1-5, with D hard to call. Sequencing was carried out using peripheral blood. Here the CDR3 reads CASSSEQLNQPQHF. CDR3 DNA: TGTGCCAGCAGTTCCGAACAGCTTAATCAGCCCCAGCATTTT.